The clone carrying this T cell receptor beta chain was observed many times. J gave up 9 bases and V 0 bases, and 13 bases lay outside the gene matches. This CDR3 has 16 residues. The germline V gene has CDR1 DFQATT and CDR2 SNEGSKA (reference sequence). The sample is drawn from a study of molecular identifiers for immune sequencing clone quantification. With listed TCR primers and previously described methods, bulk TCR libraries were prepared. One entry per CDR3 protein results from TCRdb running MiXCR on the PCR reads. The sample holds about 640,000 distinct CDR3 sequences, 20% seen once. The TCR originated in a human donor in good health. Some libraries in this study had Jurkat cell RNA spiked in. Sequencing was carried out using naive CD8+ T cells from blood, with Jurkat cell RNA spiked in. Subset meaning: FACS-sorted CD8+CD4-CCR7+CD45RA+ naive T cells. The rearrangement joins TRBV20-1 to TRBJ2-7; 11 nucleotides line up with TRBD1. The CDR3 spells CSARDLRGTGGYLQYF. The CDR3 DNA reads as TGCAGTGCTAGAGATCTTCGGGGGACAGGGGGGTACTTGCAGTACTTC.